This T cell receptor beta chain emerged from a study of neurological immune-mediated disorders. Points from the study as a whole: Subjects shared no identical expanded-clone CDR3 amino acid sequences, suggesting private TCR-beta repertoires in all groups. None of the features examined (clinical or MRI) was associated with the multiple sclerosis repertoire cluster.

The unsorted libraries were made from 2 million PBMCs kept at -80 C. This clonotype has a count of ten or more. Its target is not known. Synthesis of cDNA used 5'RACE (with 10-nucleotide random UMIs). TCRdb independently ran MiXCR on the 5' RACE reads; one entry per CDR3 protein. The table has roughly 100,000 distinct CDR3 sequences, 3.5% seen once; the top ten hold 6%. The junction had 4 bases not matched to a gene; V was cut back by 4 bases and J by 6 bases. CDR3 length: 13 amino acids. The sequence was obtained from a woman between 18 and 29 years old with multiple sclerosis. The sample taken for sequencing was PBMCs. The V gene is TRBV12-3 or TRBV12-4, the J gene TRBJ2-7; 9 nucleotides agree with TRBD1. CDR3 DNA sequence: TGTGCCAGCAGTTGGGACAGGGCTCCCGAGCAGTACTTC. This encodes CASSWDRAPEQYF.